This is a list of T cell receptor beta chains from one sample in a study of CD8 T cells in ankylosing spondylitis. From the 5' RACE reads, TCRdb called clonotypes with MiXCR, one entry per CDR3 protein. This sample yields under 400,000 distinct CDR3 sequences, of which around 10% are seen a single time; roughly 9.1% belongs to the top ten. The sequenced material came from blood, either unsorted or a sorted T cell fraction (not recorded which). These receptors were obtained from a female donor with ankylosing spondylitis or in good health (not recorded which). Each CDR3 is given with its conserved first and last residue. A D gene is named only where the DNA matches it firmly. Not every row has a clone size; where given, it reads once, few, many or a size class.

V	size	J	D	CDR3	DNA
TRBV6-1	many	TRBJ1-3	TRBD1	CASSPGTGAGGALNTIYF	TGTGCCAGCAGTCCCGGGACAGGGGCTGGTGGCGCCTTAAACACCATATATTTT
TRBV10-3	many	TRBJ2-3	TRBD2	CAILAGAGDTQYF	TGTGCCATATTAGCGGGCGCGGGAGATACGCAGTATTTT
TRBV6-1	.	TRBJ2-6	TRBD2	CASSVAGSYSGANVLTF	TGTGCCAGCAGTGTAGCGGGATCTTATTCCGGGGCCAACGTCCTGACTTTC
TRBV12-3/TRBV12-4	many	TRBJ2-1	TRBD1	CASSALWGQGDNEQFF	TGTGCCAGCAGTGCCCTTTGGGGACAGGGGGACAATGAGCAGTTCTTC
TRBV5-5	many	TRBJ2-2	TRBD1	CASSLGTGGTGELFF	TGTGCCAGCAGCTTGGGGACAGGGGGCACCGGGGAGCTGTTTTTT
TRBV7-2	.	TRBJ2-3	.	CASSLGIAASTDTQYF	TGTGCCAGCAGCTTAGGGATAGCAGCTAGCACAGATACGCAGTATTTT
TRBV6-5	few	TRBJ2-7	.	CASSSHNPRVYEQYF	TGTGCCAGCAGTTCTCACAACCCCCGGGTCTACGAGCAGTACTTC
TRBV10-2	many	TRBJ1-6	TRBD1	CASRDSSYNSPLHF	TGCGCCAGCCGGGACAGCTCCTATAATTCACCCCTCCACTTT
TRBV5-5	many	TRBJ2-1	TRBD2	CASRKGTSGSNEQFF	TGTGCCAGCAGGAAAGGGACTAGCGGGTCCAATGAGCAGTTCTTC
TRBV7-2	.	TRBJ1-1	.	CASSLEWVRKGTEAFF	TGTGCCAGCAGCTTAGAATGGGTCAGGAAAGGCACTGAAGCTTTCTTT
TRBV21-1	many	TRBJ2-7	.	CASSNRSSYEQYF	TGTGCCAGCAGCAACAGGAGCTCCTACGAGCAGTACTTC
TRBV5-1	many	TRBJ1-4	.	CASSSVGGTNEKLFF	TGCGCCAGCAGCTCCGTCGGGGGCACTAATGAAAAACTGTTTTTT
TRBV19	.	TRBJ1-5	.	CASRPTASNQPQHF	TGTGCCAGTAGGCCGACAGCTAGCAATCAGCCCCAGCATTTT
TRBV20-1	many	TRBJ2-7	TRBD1	CSARTGPAYEQYF	TGCAGTGCTAGGACAGGGCCCGCCTACGAGCAGTACTTC
TRBV20-1	few	TRBJ2-1	TRBD2	CCARVPRGRENNEQFF	TGCTGTGCTAGAGTCCCTCGCGGGAGGGAAAACAATGAGCAGTTCTTC
TRBV3-1	many	TRBJ2-7	.	CASSQDINWYEQYF	TGTGCCAGCAGCCAAGATATAAACTGGTACGAGCAGTACTTC
TRBV20-1	many	TRBJ1-3	.	CSALGTLGGNTIYF	TGCAGTGCCTTAGGGACCTTGGGAGGAAACACCATATATTTT
TRBV2	many	TRBJ1-1	.	CASSVGRLTEAFF	TGTGCCAGCAGTGTGGGAAGGCTCACTGAAGCTTTCTTT
TRBV2	many	TRBJ2-3	.	CASSQGRTDTQYF	TGTGCCAGCAGTCAGGGACGCACAGATACGCAGTATTTT
TRBV20-1	few	TRBJ2-3	.	CSASGGRHTDTQYF	TGCAGTGCTAGTGGGGGTCGACACACAGATACGCAGTATTTT
TRBV5-1	many	TRBJ2-1	TRBD1	CASSLEGASYNEQFF	TGCGCCAGCAGCTTAGAGGGGGCCTCCTACAATGAGCAGTTCTTC
TRBV20-1	many	TRBJ2-3	.	CSARGQGTDTQYF	TGCAGTGCTAGAGGACAGGGCACAGATACGCAGTATTTT
TRBV20-1	.	TRBJ2-7	TRBD1	CSAQDRDGIYEQYF	TGCAGTGCCCAAGACAGGGATGGGATCTACGAGCAGTACTTC
TRBV2	.	TRBJ1-1	.	CASKGLAGDYTEAFF	TGTGCCAGCAAAGGACTGGCGGGGGATTATACTGAAGCTTTCTTT
TRBV20-1	many	TRBJ2-1	TRBD2	CSARDPYLAGRNEQFF	TGCAGTGCTAGAGATCCTTACCTAGCGGGACGGAATGAGCAGTTCTTC
TRBV9	many	TRBJ2-1	TRBD2	CASSITLTSIEQFF	TGTGCCAGCAGCATAACATTGACTAGCATTGAGCAGTTCTTC
TRBV5-5	many	TRBJ2-1	.	CASSLVGVQQFF	TGTGCCAGCAGCTTGGTTGGCGTACAGCAGTTCTTC
TRBV24-1	many	TRBJ2-5	TRBD1	CATGRQGGETQYF	TGTGCCACCGGTCGACAGGGGGGAGAGACCCAGTACTTC
TRBV7-9	many	TRBJ1-1	.	CASTQRGTTEAFF	TGTGCCAGCACTCAAAGGGGGACCACTGAAGCTTTCTTT
TRBV6-2/TRBV6-3	many	TRBJ2-1	.	CASSYSAGGDYGEQFF	TGTGCCAGCAGTTACTCCGCTGGCGGGGATTACGGTGAGCAGTTCTTC
TRBV11-2	many	TRBJ2-1	.	CASSFGDTGEQFF	TGTGCCAGCAGCTTTGGGGACACGGGGGAGCAGTTCTTC
TRBV30	.	TRBJ1-1	TRBD1	CACGTGGEAFF	TGTGCATGTGGGACAGGGGGAGAAGCTTTCTTT
TRBV5-1	many	TRBJ2-5	.	CASSLGVVGRGETQYF	TGCGCCAGCAGCTTGGGGGTCGTAGGGAGAGGAGAGACCCAGTACTTC
TRBV5-1	many	TRBJ2-1	TRBD2	CASSLLLAGAHSYNEQFF	TGCGCCAGCAGCTTGTTGCTAGCGGGGGCCCACTCCTACAATGAGCAGTTCTTC
TRBV28	many	TRBJ2-1	TRBD1	CASSQTGIREQFF	TGTGCCAGCAGTCAGACAGGGATTCGAGAGCAGTTCTTC
TRBV7-2	.	TRBJ2-4	.	CASSLENIQYF	TGTGCCAGCAGCTTAGAAAACATTCAGTACTTC
TRBV20-1	many	TRBJ2-1	TRBD2	CSASSGLASLDEQFF	TGCAGTGCTAGTAGCGGGCTAGCGTCTCTCGATGAGCAGTTCTTC
TRBV12-3/TRBV12-4	many	TRBJ2-6	.	CASRLSGANVLTF	TGTGCCAGCAGGCTTTCTGGGGCCAACGTCCTGACTTTC
TRBV29-1	many	TRBJ1-5	TRBD1	CSVSQGVSQPQHF	TGCAGCGTGTCTCAGGGGGTGAGTCAGCCCCAGCATTTT
TRBV12-3/TRBV12-4	many	TRBJ1-1	.	CASSPDGGVAFF	TGTGCCAGCAGTCCGGACGGAGGAGTAGCTTTCTTT
TRBV5-1	many	TRBJ2-2	.	CASSLDSANTGELFF	TGCGCCAGCAGCTTGGACAGCGCGAACACCGGGGAGCTGTTTTTT
TRBV2	many	TRBJ2-3	.	CASRVQGTQYF	TGTGCCAGCAGGGTTCAGGGTACGCAGTATTTT
TRBV14	few	TRBJ1-1	.	CASSPRLVSEAFF	TGTGCCAGCAGCCCCCGACTGGTTTCTGAAGCTTTCTTT
TRBV2	many	TRBJ1-1	.	CASRDTEAFF	TGTGCCAGCAGAGACACTGAAGCTTTCTTT
TRBV29-1	many	TRBJ1-2	.	CSVVSPYGYTF	TGCAGCGTTGTCAGCCCCTATGGCTACACCTTC
TRBV18	.	TRBJ1-6	.	CASSPTRDQANSPLHF	TGTGCCAGCTCACCCACCCGGGACCAGGCCAATTCACCCCTCCACTTT